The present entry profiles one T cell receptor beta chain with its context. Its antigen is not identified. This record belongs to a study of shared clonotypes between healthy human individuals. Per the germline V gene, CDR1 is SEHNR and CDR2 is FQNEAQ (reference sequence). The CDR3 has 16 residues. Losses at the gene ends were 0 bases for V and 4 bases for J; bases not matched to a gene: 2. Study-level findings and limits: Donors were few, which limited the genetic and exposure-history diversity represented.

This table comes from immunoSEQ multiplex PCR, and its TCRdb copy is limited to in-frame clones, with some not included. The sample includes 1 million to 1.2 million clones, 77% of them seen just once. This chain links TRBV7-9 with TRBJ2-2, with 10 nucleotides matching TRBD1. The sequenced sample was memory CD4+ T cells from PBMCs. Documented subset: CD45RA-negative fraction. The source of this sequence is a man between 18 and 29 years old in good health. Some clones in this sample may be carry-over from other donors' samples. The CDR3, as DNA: TGTGCCAGCAGCTTAGCGACAGGGGGCACCACCGGGGAGCTGTTTTTT. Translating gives CASSLATGGTTGELFF.